These 12 T cell receptor beta chains were all obtained from the same sample, sequenced in a study of CD8+ T cells in alopecia areata. Investigators isolated RNA and reverse transcribed it into cDNA to act as the sequencing template. The method was immunoSEQ multiplex PCR; TCRdb's version includes in-frame clones alone and lacks a portion of them. The table includes around 190,000 clones, 56% detected once. The sequencing sample was made of CD8+ T cells sorted from blood. The receptors derive from a human donor in good health.

V gene TRBV5-1 combines with J gene TRBJ2-5; 9 bases map to TRBD1. The V gene end was trimmed by 4 bases and the J gene end by 4 bases; junction bases not matched to a gene: 11. Germline V lookup: CDR1 SGHRS, CDR2 YFSETQ. This CDR3 is built from 16 residues. The CDR3, as DNA: TGCGCCAGCAGCCCCCTCGAGGGACAGGGCCTAGAGACCCAGTACTTC. Its protein is CASSPLEGQGLETQYF. The complete variable domain, with remaining parts taken from reference TRBV5-1 and TRBJ2-5, reads KAGVTQTPRYLIKTRGQQVTLSCSPISGHRSVSWYQQTPGQGLQFLFEYFSETQRNKGNFPGRFSGRQFSNSRSEMNVSTLELGDSALYLCASSPLEGQGLETQYFGPGTRLLVL.

In this sample, this clone turned up a few times. This sequence joins TRBV28 and TRBJ2-3, with D perhaps matching TRBD2 (7 bases). Germline V gives CDR1 MDHEN, CDR2 SYDVKM. V was cut by 7 bases and J by 4 bases, with 18 bases left in between. This CDR3 is 15 amino acids long. CDR3 loop: CASTQGGDWSDTQYF. The CDR3, as DNA: TGTGCCAGCACCCAAGGGGGGGATTGGTCAGATACGCAGTATTTT.

The chain employs TRBV9 and TRBJ1-3; the match to TRBD1 covers 8 bases. The V segment lost 7 bases and the J segment 0 bases; nucleotides outside the gene matches: 9. In germline, CDR1 is SGDLS, CDR2 YYNGEE. The CDR3 spans 16 residues. The CDR3 spells CASGGDRFTSGNTIYF. CDR3 sequence (DNA): TGTGCCAGCGGAGGGGACAGGTTCACCTCTGGAAACACCATATATTTT.

The chain uses TRBV6-5 and TRBJ1-2, with 9 bases matching TRBD1. CDR3 length: 14 residues. Trimming at V came to 2 bases and at J to 6 bases, leaving 4 bases not matched to a gene. Germline CDR1 reads MNHEY; CDR2 reads SVGAGI. The CDR3 DNA sequence: TGTGCCAGCAGTTACCTCGGGACAGGGAATGGCTACACCTTC. This gives the protein CASSYLGTGNGYTF.

The chain couples TRBV27 to TRBJ2-7; 8 bases agree with TRBD2. The CDR3 runs to 13 residues. Germline CDR1 and CDR2: MNHEY and SMNVEV (reference sequence). The V segment lost 6 bases and the J segment 6 bases; nucleotides outside the gene matches: 7. This CDR3 is CASSQRGRGEQYF. DNA of the CDR3: TGTGCCAGCAGCCAGCGGGGGCGGGGCGAGCAGTACTTC.

This clone was seen a few times. This rearrangement joins TRBV6-4 to TRBJ1-1; 10 bases agree with TRBD1. V was pared by 6 bases and J by 3 bases, with 4 bases of the junction left unmatched. This CDR3 region has 14 residues. CDR1 is MRHNA and CDR2 is SNTAGT in the germline V gene. The CDR3 sequence is CASREGTGDTEAFF. The CDR3 nucleotides read TGTGCCAGCAGGGAGGGGACAGGGGACACTGAAGCTTTCTTT.

The V gene is TRBV27, the J gene TRBJ1-1; D is unclear. V gave up 7 bases and J gave up 7 bases, with 16 bases separating them. CDR1 is MNHEY and CDR2 is SMNVEV in the germline V gene (reference sequence). The CDR3 contains 13 residues. The CDR3 DNA reads as TGTGCCAGCATCCCCCCACATCAGAATGAAGCTTTCTTT. Its protein product is CASIPPHQNEAFF.

The CDR3 loop is CASSLAAGSQPQHF. Written as DNA, the CDR3 is TGTGCCAGCAGCTTGGCAGCCGGGAGTCAGCCCCAGCATTTT. The V and J genes are TRBV5-6 and TRBJ1-5; D is unclear. The CDR3 covers 14 residues. Germline V gene sequence: CDR1 SGHDT, CDR2 YYEEEE. Trimming stripped 0 bases from V and 6 bases from J, with 10 bases between.

This sequence joins TRBV7-9 and TRBJ1-1, with D unclear. The CDR3 has 15 residues. The germline CDR1 and CDR2 sequences are SEHNR and FQNEAQ (reference sequence). V gave up 0 bases and J gave up 3 bases, with 11 bases separating them. As DNA, the CDR3 is TGTGCCAGCAGCTTAGCGCGGGGTATCCACACTGAAGCTTTCTTT. This sequence encodes CASSLARGIHTEAFF.

The rearrangement uses TRBV5-1 and TRBJ1-4; D not certain. The V gene lost 2 bases and the J gene lost 0 bases, with 17 bases spanning the gap. This CDR3 is built from 18 residues. From germline, CDR1 is SGHRS and CDR2 YFSETQ. The CDR3 DNA follows: TGCGCCAGCAGCTTCCTGCAGTCCCCCCTTTCAACTAATGAAAAACTGTTTTTT. It is translated as CASSFLQSPLSTNEKLFF.

CDR3 DNA sequence: TGCGCCAGCAGCCAAGGGACAGGGAGAACAGATACGCAGTATTTT. Translation: CASSQGTGRTDTQYF. The chain employs TRBV4-1 and TRBJ2-3; TRBD1 aligns across 8 bases. This CDR3 has 15 amino acids. CDR1 and CDR2 (germline): MGHRA, YSYEKL. The V segment lost 1 base and the J segment 3 bases; nucleotides outside the gene matches: 3.

This rearrangement joins TRBV4-2 to TRBJ1-2, with a weak D call TRBD1 (6 bases). Between the trimmed V and J ends, which lost 4 bases and 5 bases, there was a span of 17 bases. CDR3 size: 15 residues. Germline assignment: CDR1 LGHNA and CDR2 YNFKEQ. The CDR3 region is CASSPGEQFAYGYTF. The CDR3 DNA reads as TGTGCCAGCAGCCCAGGGGAACAGTTCGCTTATGGCTACACCTTC.